These 4 T cell receptor beta chains came from one sample sequenced in a study of cytomegalovirus exposure and HLA in healthy donors. Primers included in the PCR were 60 Vbeta and 13 Jbeta primers. TCRdb's table, derived via immunoSEQ multiplex PCR, lists solely in-frame clones and lacks some. The repertoire holds 90,000 to 120,000 clones, roughly 80% seen once, with 2% to 2.5% in the top ten. Sample: PBMCs. Receptor source: a man aged 25-45 years in good health and CMV-seronegative.

Written as DNA, the CDR3 is TGTGCCAGCAGTTCCCCTAGCGGGACTCCTCCCAATGAGCAGTTCTTC. Translated, it gives CASSSPSGTPPNEQFF. The gene calls are TRBV28 and TRBJ2-1; 9 bases are a match to TRBD2. Germline assignment: CDR1 MDHEN and CDR2 SYDVKM. Losses at the gene ends were 4 bases for V and 6 bases for J; bases not matched to a gene: 10. CDR3 length: 16 amino acids.

CDR3 sequence reads: CASTLAGVGYEQYF. Written as DNA, the CDR3 is TGTGCCAGCACACTAGCGGGAGTCGGATACGAGCAGTACTTC. The rearrangement joins TRBV6-6 to TRBJ2-7; TRBD2 aligns across 11 bases. V gave up 7 bases and J gave up 4 bases; unmatched junction bases: 6. The CDR3 has 14 amino acids. Germline V gene sequence: CDR1 MNHNY, CDR2 SVGAGI (reference sequence).

The CDR3 spells CASSKTSGSYNEQFF. The CDR3, as DNA: TGTGCCAGCAGCAAGACTAGCGGGAGTTACAATGAGCAGTTCTTC. The rearrangement joins TRBV21-1 to TRBJ2-1; no DNA check was done on the table's D call, TRBD2. TRBV21-1 is designated a pseudogene. This CDR3 spans 15 amino acids.

The rearrangement links TRBV18 to TRBJ2-3; no reliable D call. Germline V gives CDR1 KGHSH, CDR2 LQKENI. The CDR3 contains 13 residues. Trimming took off 2 bases at V and 7 bases at J, with 10 bases between the two ends. The CDR3 is CASSPYFANTQYF. As DNA, the CDR3 is TGTGCCAGCTCACCATACTTCGCTAATACGCAGTATTTT.